These 27 T cell receptor beta chains were sequenced from one sample in a study of blood T cell repertoires in COVID-19. Clones were read by immunoSEQ multiplex PCR, and TCRdb kept only the in-frame ones, dropping some. The sample yields roughly 130,000 clones, about four fifths seen once. The sample consisted of peripheral blood. These receptors originate from a woman aged 45-65 years with acute or convalescent COVID-19.

The chain has TRBV9 and TRBJ1-6; 8 bases match TRBD1. The CDR3 is 19 amino acids. The J segment lost 8 bases and the V segment lost 0 bases, leaving 16 bases of the junction unmatched. CDR1 and CDR2 (germline): SGDLS, YYNGEE. This chain's CDR3 is CASSVVVGQGLDEDSPLHF. The CDR3 DNA reads as TGTGCCAGCAGCGTAGTTGTTGGACAGGGCCTCGACGAGGATTCACCCCTCCACTTT.

This chain connects TRBV30 to TRBJ1-1; 7 bases are a match to TRBD1. Germline V gene data show CDR1 as GTSNPN and CDR2 as SVGIG (reference sequence). Losses at the gene ends were 3 bases for V and 3 bases for J; bases not matched to a gene: 4. The CDR3 covers 13 residues. CDR3 in DNA: TGTGCCTGGAGAGACAGGGTAGACACTGAAGCTTTCTTT. Translation gives CAWRDRVDTEAFF.

This sequence joins TRBV3-1 (or the pseudogene TRBV3-2) and TRBJ1-2; the D is unclear. Deletions cut 2 bases from V and 4 bases from J, with 8 bases between. CDR1 is LGHDT and CDR2 is YNNKEL in the germline V gene (reference sequence). The CDR3 runs 13 residues. As DNA, the CDR3 is TGTGCCAGCAGCCAATTCGGGTTCTATGGCTACACCTTC. Translated, it gives CASSQFGFYGYTF.

This clone was picked up one time. V usage is TRBV11-3 and J usage is TRBJ2-3; 8 bases agree with TRBD1. The CDR3 is 16 residues long. V gave up 3 bases and J gave up 4 bases; unmatched junction bases: 9. Germline CDR1 SGHNT, CDR2 YENEEA. The CDR3 here is CASSLRVTGEADTQYF. For the CDR3, the DNA is TGTGCCAGCAGCTTGAGGGTGACAGGGGAAGCAGATACGCAGTATTTT.

CDR3 nucleotides: TGTGCCAGCAGCTTTGGAAGGGGTGAAAAACTGTTTTTT. Translated, it gives CASSFGRGEKLFF. The rearrangement links TRBV7-8 to TRBJ1-4; maybe TRBD1 (5 bases). CDR1 is SGHVS and CDR2 is FQNEAQ in the germline V gene. The V gene lost 3 bases and the J gene lost 7 bases, with 9 bases spanning the gap. There are 13 residues in the CDR3. The full variable domain, with the rest looked up from reference TRBV7-8 and TRBJ1-4, is GAGVSQSPRYKVAKRGQDVALRCDPISGHVSLFWYQQALGQGPEFLTYFQNEAQLDKSGLPSDRFFAERPEGSVSTLKIQRTQQEDSAVYLCASSFGRGEKLFFGSGTQLSVL.

This chain links TRBV6-5 with TRBJ1-6, with TRBD1 as a possible D gene (5 bases). The germline V and J ends were trimmed by 6 bases and 14 bases, with 20 bases remaining between them. This CDR3 contains 14 residues. Germline V gives CDR1 MNHEY, CDR2 SVGAGI. The CDR3 DNA reads TGTGCCAGCAGAGCCAGGGTCCAAGGGTTATCCCTCCACTTT. Amino acid sequence: CASRARVQGLSLHF.

This chain connects TRBV2 to TRBJ2-2; TRBD1 matches 9 bases. CDR1 and CDR2 (germline): SNHLY, FYNNEI. The CDR3 sequence is 15 residues long. V trimming: 4 bases; J trimming: 4 bases; junction bases outside the gene matches: 4. CDR3 amino acids: CASSANRGPTGELFF. Here the CDR3 DNA reads TGTGCCAGCAGTGCGAACAGGGGGCCCACCGGGGAGCTGTTTTTT.

The chain couples TRBV7-8 to TRBJ1-1, with TRBD1 identical over 9 bases. CDR1 is SGHVS and CDR2 is FQNEAQ in the germline V gene. J lost 0 bases, V lost 5 bases, and 7 bases had no gene match. The CDR3 is 16 amino acids. CDR3 residues: CASSTKQGAMNTEAFF. CDR3 sequence (DNA): TGTGCCAGCAGCACCAAACAGGGGGCGATGAACACTGAAGCTTTCTTT.

This clone has more than one count but fewer than ten. The chain employs TRBV6-4 and TRBJ2-1; TRBD2 agrees at 11 bases. Germline values: CDR1 MRHNA, CDR2 SNTAGT. J gave up 5 bases and V 5 bases, and 8 bases lay outside the gene matches. The CDR3 covers 16 residues. In DNA form, the CDR3 reads TGTGCCAGCAGTCTTGTGGCTAGCGGGGGGAACAATGAGCAGTTCTTC. It specifies CASSLVASGGNNEQFF.

The chain carries TRBV6-1 and TRBJ2-1; 7 bases align to TRBD1. The CDR3 sequence is 16 residues long. V shed 0 bases and J 3 bases; nucleotides not matched to a gene: 5. Germline CDR1 is MNHNS and CDR2 is SASEGT. The CDR3 DNA sequence: TGTGCCAGCAGTGAAGCTGACAGGGTAGTCTACAATGAGCAGTTCTTC. It is translated as CASSEADRVVYNEQFF.

The CDR3: CASSPGPYTDTQYF. DNA for the CDR3: TGTGCCAGCAGCCCAGGGCCATACACAGATACGCAGTATTTT. This chain links TRBV7-3 with TRBJ2-3; possibly TRBD1 for D (5 bases). V was cut by 5 bases and J by 2 bases, with 11 bases left in between. The length of the CDR3 is 14 residues. Germline V lookup: CDR1 SGHTA, CDR2 FQGTGA.

The chain carries TRBV4-2 and TRBJ1-1; 8 nucleotides line up with TRBD1. CDR3 length: 16 residues. Germline V gives CDR1 LGHNA, CDR2 YNFKEQ. J was trimmed by 5 bases and V by 1 base; bases with no gene match: 9. The CDR3 bases are TGTGCCAGCAGCCAAGTACAGAACAGGGGGAGGACTGAAGCTTTCTTT. Its protein product is CASSQVQNRGRTEAFF.

The rearrangement uses TRBV5-5 and TRBJ1-6, with D uncertain. This CDR3 comprises 16 residues. CDR1 is SGHKS, CDR2 YYEKEE, per germline (reference sequence). With 0 bases removed from V and 13 bases from J, the gap between germline ends came to 20 bases. The chain's CDR3 is CASSLASQEEVRPLHF. The CDR3 coding sequence is TGTGCCAGCAGCTTGGCCTCGCAGGAGGAAGTGAGGCCCCTCCACTTT.

The rearrangement links TRBV25-1 to TRBJ1-2; D is perhaps TRBD1 (6 bases). Germline CDR1 and CDR2: MGHDK and SYGVNS. The CDR3 length is 16 residues. V was shortened by 4 bases and J by 2 bases, with 17 bases between the two germline ends. The CDR3 nucleotides are TGTGCCAGCAGTGGTCCCGCTATGGACAGAAACTATGGCTACACCTTC. Translation gives CASSGPAMDRNYGYTF.

This chain's CDR3 is CASSIQGSTDTQYF. The DNA of the CDR3 is TGTGCCAGCAGTATCCAGGGGAGCACAGATACGCAGTATTTT. This rearrangement joins TRBV2 to TRBJ2-3; a possible D gene is TRBD1 (6 bases). The germline V and J ends were trimmed by 5 bases and 0 bases, with 9 bases remaining between them. This CDR3 contains 14 residues. Germline V CDR1 and CDR2: SNHLY, FYNNEI.

This clone was counted a few times. The rearrangement uses TRBV4-1 and TRBJ2-5; possible D gene TRBD2, 6 bases. The CDR3 has 14 residues. V lost 4 bases and J 5 bases, leaving 14 bases between the germline ends. Germline V gives CDR1 MGHRA, CDR2 YSYEKL. The CDR3 is CASSRLGGGETQYF. CDR3 DNA sequence: TGCGCCAGCAGCCGTCTGGGGGGTGGGGAGACCCAGTACTTC.

This chain connects TRBV12-3 or TRBV12-4 to TRBJ2-1; 10 nucleotides line up with TRBD2. The CDR3 is 13 amino acids. Losses at the gene ends were 6 bases for V and 6 bases for J; bases not matched to a gene: 2. Written as DNA, the CDR3 is TGTGCCAGCAGCCGGACTAGCGGCAATGAGCAGTTCTTC. This encodes CASSRTSGNEQFF.

J is TRBJ1-1 and V is TRBV14; 9 nucleotides match TRBD1. Germline V gene data show CDR1 as SGHDN and CDR2 as FVKESK. V lost 4 bases to trimming and J lost 0 bases; unmatched junction nucleotides: 3. There are 15 residues in the CDR3. CDR3 in DNA: TGTGCCAGCAGCCTAGGACAGGGGATGAACACTGAAGCTTTCTTT. Its translation: CASSLGQGMNTEAFF.

The chain carries TRBV19 and TRBJ2-3; D ambiguous. The CDR3 runs to 11 residues. In germline, CDR1 is LNHDA, CDR2 SQIVND (reference sequence). Trimming pared 5 bases from V and 6 bases from J, leaving 6 bases between. The CDR3 bases are TGTGCCAGTAGTCAGTATGATACGCAGTATTTT. Translated: CASSQYDTQYF.

Notes on this clone: Other DNA sequences in the sample encode the same CDR3. The chain links TRBV30 to TRBJ1-1; a weak D match, TRBD1 (6 bases). V was cut by 0 bases and J by 3 bases, with 8 bases left in between. The length of the CDR3 is 13 residues. Germline CDR1 reads GTSNPN; CDR2 reads SVGIG (reference sequence). The CDR3 DNA follows: TGTGCCTGGAGTGTACAGGGTTACACTGAAGCTTTCTTT. As protein: CAWSVQGYTEAFF. Variable domain in full (rest from reference TRBV30 and TRBJ1-1): SQTIHQWPATLVQPVGSPLSLECTVEGTSNPNLYWYRQAAGRGLQLLFYSVGIGQISSEVPQNLSASRPQDRQFILSSKKLLLSDSGFYLCAWSVQGYTEAFFGQGTRLTVV.

The V and J genes are TRBV27 and TRBJ1-4; 8 bases are a match to TRBD1. V lost 4 bases, J lost 5 bases, and 6 bases stayed unmatched. Germline V gene lookup returns CDR1 MNHEY and CDR2 SMNVEV (reference sequence). The CDR3 is made up of 15 amino acids. CDR3 in amino acids: CASSSTGARNEKLFF. The CDR3, as DNA: TGTGCCAGCAGTTCGACAGGGGCCAGAAATGAAAAACTGTTTTTT.

This clone has only a few counts. V is TRBV4-1 and J is TRBJ1-6; D uncertain. CDR1 and CDR2 (germline): MGHRA, YSYEKL. V lost 6 bases and J lost 7, with 16 bases in between. This CDR3 region has 15 residues. This chain's CDR3 is CASSHFWGGNSPLHF. For the CDR3, the DNA is TGCGCCAGCAGTCATTTTTGGGGAGGGAATTCACCCCTCCACTTT.

This clone turned up a few times. The chain couples TRBV5-1 to TRBJ1-1, with 7 bases aligning to TRBD1. Per the germline V gene, CDR1 is SGHRS and CDR2 is YFSETQ. The junction had 7 bases not matched to a gene; V was cut back by 3 bases and J by 2 bases. The CDR3 contains 15 residues. CDR3 residues: CASSSQTGTNTEAFF. The CDR3 bases are TGCGCCAGCAGCTCTCAGACAGGGACAAACACTGAAGCTTTCTTT.

The rearrangement joins TRBV5-4 to TRBJ1-1; weak D call: TRBD1 (6 bases). V was cut by 3 bases and J by 1 base, with 10 bases left in between. CDR3 length: 14 amino acids. CDR1 SGHNT and CDR2 YYREEE come from the germline V gene (reference sequence). The CDR3 bases are TGTGCCAGCAGCTCGGCCAGGGGGAACACTGAAGCTTTCTTT. Protein: CASSSARGNTEAFF.

The V call is TRBV30, the J call TRBJ1-1; D perhaps matches TRBD1 (5 bases). Trimming took off 4 bases at V and 5 bases at J, with 11 bases between the two ends. Germline CDR1 is GTSNPN and CDR2 is SVGIG (reference sequence). The CDR3 is made up of 12 amino acids. CDR3 sequence (DNA): TGTGCCTGGAATCAGGGCGGAACTGAAGCTTTCTTT. It codes for CAWNQGGTEAFF.

The chain joins TRBV5-6 to TRBJ1-2, with a weak D call TRBD1 (5 bases). Trimming removed 2 bases at V and 8 bases at J, with 16 bases between. The CDR3 runs 14 residues. CDR1 and CDR2 (germline): SGHDT, YYEEEE. The CDR3 here is CASSFQSGTGGYTF. CDR3 DNA sequence: TGTGCCAGCAGCTTTCAATCGGGTACAGGCGGCTACACCTTC.

The chain links TRBV4-2 to TRBJ2-2; D possibly corresponds to TRBD2 (5 bases). V was shortened by 3 bases and J by 2 bases, with 16 bases between the two germline ends. Looked up from germline, CDR1 is LGHNA and CDR2 is YNFKEQ. The CDR3 covers 17 residues. The CDR3 loop reads CASSHPDAGRNTGELFF. CDR3 DNA sequence: TGTGCCAGCAGCCACCCGGACGCGGGCCGTAACACCGGGGAGCTGTTTTTT.